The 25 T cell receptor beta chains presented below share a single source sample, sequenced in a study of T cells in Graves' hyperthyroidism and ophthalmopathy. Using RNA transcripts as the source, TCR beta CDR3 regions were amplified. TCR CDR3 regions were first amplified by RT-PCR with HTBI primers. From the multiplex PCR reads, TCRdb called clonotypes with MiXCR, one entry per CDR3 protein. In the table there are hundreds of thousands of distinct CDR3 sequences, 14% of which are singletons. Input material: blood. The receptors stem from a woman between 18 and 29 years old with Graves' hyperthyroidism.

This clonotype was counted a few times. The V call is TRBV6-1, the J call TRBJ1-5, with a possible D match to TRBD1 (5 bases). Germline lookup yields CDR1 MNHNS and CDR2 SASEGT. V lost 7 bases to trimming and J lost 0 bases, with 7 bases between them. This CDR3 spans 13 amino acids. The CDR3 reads CASKQGSNQPQHF. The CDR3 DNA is TGTGCCAGCAAGCAGGGTAGCAATCAGCCCCAGCATTTT.

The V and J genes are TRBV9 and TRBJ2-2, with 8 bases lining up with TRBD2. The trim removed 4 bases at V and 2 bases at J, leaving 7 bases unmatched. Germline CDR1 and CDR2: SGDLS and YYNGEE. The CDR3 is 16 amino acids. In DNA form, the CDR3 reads TGTGCCAGCAGCCAAGGAGCGGGGGCCAACACCGGGGAGCTGTTTTTT. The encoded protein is CASSQGAGANTGELFF.

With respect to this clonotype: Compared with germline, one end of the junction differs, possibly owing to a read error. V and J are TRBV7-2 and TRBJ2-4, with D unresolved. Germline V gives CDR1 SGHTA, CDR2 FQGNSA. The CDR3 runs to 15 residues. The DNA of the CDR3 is TGTGCCAGCAGCTTACTCACGGGCCTGGAAAACATTCAGTGCTTC. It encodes CASSLLTGLENIQCF.

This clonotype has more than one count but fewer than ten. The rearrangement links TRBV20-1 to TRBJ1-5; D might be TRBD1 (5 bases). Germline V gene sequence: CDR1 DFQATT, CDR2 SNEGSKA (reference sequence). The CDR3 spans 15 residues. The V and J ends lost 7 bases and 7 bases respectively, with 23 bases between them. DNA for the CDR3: TGCAGTGTTCGCTTACGGGGCTCCCATGGACAGCCCCAGCATTTT. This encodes CSVRLRGSHGQPQHF.

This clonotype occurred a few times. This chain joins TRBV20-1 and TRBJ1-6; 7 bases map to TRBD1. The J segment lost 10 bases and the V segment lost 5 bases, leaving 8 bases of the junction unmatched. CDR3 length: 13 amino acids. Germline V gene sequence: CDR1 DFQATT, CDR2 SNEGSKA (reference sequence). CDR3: CSARLTGESPLHF. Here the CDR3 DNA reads TGCAGTGCTCGCCTTACAGGGGAATCACCCCTCCACTTT.

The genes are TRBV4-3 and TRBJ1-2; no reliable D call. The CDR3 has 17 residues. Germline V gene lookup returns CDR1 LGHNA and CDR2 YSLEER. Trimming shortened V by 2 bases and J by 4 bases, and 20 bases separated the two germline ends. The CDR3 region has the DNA TGCGCCAGCAGCCAAACAAATGCGGCAGACGATGGCTATGGCTACACCTTC. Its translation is CASSQTNAADDGYGYTF.

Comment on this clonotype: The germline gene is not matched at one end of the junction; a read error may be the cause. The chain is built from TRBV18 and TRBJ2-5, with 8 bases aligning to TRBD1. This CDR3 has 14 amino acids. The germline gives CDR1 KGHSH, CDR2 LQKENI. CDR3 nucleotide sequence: TGTTCCAGCTCAGGCAACAGGGGGCAAGAGACCCAGTACTTC. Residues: CSSSGNRGQETQYF. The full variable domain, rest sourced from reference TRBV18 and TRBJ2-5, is NAGVMQNPRHLVRRRGQEARLRCSPMKGHSHVYWYRQLPEEGLKFMVYLQKENIIDESGMPKERFSAEFPKEGPSILRIQQVVRGDSAAYFCSSSGNRGQETQYFGPGTRLLVL.

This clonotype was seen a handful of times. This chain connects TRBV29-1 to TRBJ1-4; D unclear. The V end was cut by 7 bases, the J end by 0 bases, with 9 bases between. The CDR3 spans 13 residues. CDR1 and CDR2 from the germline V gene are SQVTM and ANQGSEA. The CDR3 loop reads CSGQVTTNEKLFF. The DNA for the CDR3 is TGCAGCGGGCAGGTGACAACTAATGAAAAACTGTTTTTT.

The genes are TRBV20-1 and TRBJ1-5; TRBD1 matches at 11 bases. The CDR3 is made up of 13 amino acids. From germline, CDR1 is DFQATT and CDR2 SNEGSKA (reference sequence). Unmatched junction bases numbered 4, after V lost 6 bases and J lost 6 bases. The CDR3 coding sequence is TGCAGTGCCGGGACAGGGGGTACTCAGCCCCAGCATTTT. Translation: CSAGTGGTQPQHF.

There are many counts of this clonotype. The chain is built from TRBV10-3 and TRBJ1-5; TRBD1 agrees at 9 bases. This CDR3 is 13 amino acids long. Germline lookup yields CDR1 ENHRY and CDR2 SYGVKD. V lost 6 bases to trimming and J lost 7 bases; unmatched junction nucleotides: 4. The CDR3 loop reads CAISEGQGQPQHF. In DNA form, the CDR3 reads TGTGCCATCAGCGAGGGACAGGGCCAGCCCCAGCATTTT.

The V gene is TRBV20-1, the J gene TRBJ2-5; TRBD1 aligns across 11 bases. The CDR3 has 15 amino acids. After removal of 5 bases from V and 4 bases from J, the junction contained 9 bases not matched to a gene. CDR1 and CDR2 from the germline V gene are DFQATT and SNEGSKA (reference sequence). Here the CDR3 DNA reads TGCAGTGCTCACCCTGGACAGGGGGCGAGAGAGACCCAGTACTTC. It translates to CSAHPGQGARETQYF.

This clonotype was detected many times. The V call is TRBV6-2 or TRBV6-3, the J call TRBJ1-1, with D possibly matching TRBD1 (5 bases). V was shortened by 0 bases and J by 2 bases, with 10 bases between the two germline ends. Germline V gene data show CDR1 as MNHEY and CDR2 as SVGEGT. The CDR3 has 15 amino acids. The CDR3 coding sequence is TGTGCCAGCAGTTACTCGGGACGGATAAACACTGAAGCTTTCTTT. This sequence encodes CASSYSGRINTEAFF.

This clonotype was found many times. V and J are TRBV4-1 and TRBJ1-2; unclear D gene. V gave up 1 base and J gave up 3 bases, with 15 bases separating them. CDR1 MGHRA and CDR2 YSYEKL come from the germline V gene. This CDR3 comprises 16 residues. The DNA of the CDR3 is TGCGCCAGCAGCCAAGCCGGTGGTTCCGCGTACTATGGCTACACCTTC. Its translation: CASSQAGGSAYYGYTF.

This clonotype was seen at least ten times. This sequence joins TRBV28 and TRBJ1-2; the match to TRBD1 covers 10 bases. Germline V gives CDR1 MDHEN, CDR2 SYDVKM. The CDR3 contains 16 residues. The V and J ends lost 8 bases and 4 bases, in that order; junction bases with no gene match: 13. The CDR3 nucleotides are TGTGCCAGCGCCTTGAGCCGGGACAGGGGCCTCTATGGCTACACCTTC. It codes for CASALSRDRGLYGYTF.

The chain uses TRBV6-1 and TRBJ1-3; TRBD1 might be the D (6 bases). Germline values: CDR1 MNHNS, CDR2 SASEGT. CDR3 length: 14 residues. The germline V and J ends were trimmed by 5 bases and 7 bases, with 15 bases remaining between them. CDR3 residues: CASSPGQRGNTIYF. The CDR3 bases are TGTGCCAGCAGTCCCGGACAGCGTGGGAACACCATATATTTT.

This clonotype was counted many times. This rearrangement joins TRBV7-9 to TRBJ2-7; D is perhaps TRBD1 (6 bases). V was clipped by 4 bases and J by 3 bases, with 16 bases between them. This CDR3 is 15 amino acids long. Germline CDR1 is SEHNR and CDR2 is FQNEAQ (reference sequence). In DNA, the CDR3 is TGTGCCAGCAGCTCCTTCATAGGGGGTAGCTACGAGCAGTACTTC. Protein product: CASSSFIGGSYEQYF.

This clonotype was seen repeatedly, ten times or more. The CDR3 coding sequence is TGTGCCAGCAGCCGGGGGGGCGTCACTGAAGCTTTCTTT. Residues: CASSRGGVTEAFF. The chain employs TRBV7-9 and TRBJ1-1, with a possible D match to TRBD1 (6 bases). This CDR3 is built from 13 residues. CDR1 is SEHNR, CDR2 FQNEAQ, per germline (reference sequence). Trimming stripped 5 bases from V and 4 bases from J, with 11 bases between.

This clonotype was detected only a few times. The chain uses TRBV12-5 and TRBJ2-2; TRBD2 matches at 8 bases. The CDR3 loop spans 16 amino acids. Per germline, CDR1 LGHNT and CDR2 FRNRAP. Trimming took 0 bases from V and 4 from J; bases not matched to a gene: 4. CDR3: CASGLVPGRGTGELFF. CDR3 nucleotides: TGTGCTAGTGGTTTGGTACCCGGGAGGGGCACCGGGGAGCTGTTTTTT.

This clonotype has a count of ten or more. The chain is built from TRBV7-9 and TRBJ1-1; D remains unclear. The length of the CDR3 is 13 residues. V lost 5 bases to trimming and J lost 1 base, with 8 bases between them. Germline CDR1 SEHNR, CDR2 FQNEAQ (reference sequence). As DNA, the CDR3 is TGTGCCAGCAGCCGCGGATCGAACACTGAAGCTTTCTTT. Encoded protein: CASSRGSNTEAFF.

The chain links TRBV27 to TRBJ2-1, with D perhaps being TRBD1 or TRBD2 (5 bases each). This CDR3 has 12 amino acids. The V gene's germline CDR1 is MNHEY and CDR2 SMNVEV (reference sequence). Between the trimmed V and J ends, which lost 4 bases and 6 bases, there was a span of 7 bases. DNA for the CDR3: TGTGCCAGCAGTTGGGGGACCAATGAGCAGTTCTTC. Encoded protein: CASSWGTNEQFF.

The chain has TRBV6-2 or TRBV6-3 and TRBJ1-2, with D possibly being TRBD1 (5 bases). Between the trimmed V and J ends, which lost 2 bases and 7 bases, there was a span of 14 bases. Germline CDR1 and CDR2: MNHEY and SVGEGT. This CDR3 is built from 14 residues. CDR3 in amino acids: CASSYTGTSTGYTF. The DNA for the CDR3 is TGTGCCAGCAGTTACACCGGGACCTCGACTGGCTACACCTTC.

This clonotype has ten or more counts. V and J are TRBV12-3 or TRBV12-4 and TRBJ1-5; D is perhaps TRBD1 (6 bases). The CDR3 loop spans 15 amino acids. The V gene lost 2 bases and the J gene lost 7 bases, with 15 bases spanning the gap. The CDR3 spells CASSLQGTLRQPQHF. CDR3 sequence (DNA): TGTGCCAGCAGTTTACAGGGGACGCTACGACAGCCCCAGCATTTT.

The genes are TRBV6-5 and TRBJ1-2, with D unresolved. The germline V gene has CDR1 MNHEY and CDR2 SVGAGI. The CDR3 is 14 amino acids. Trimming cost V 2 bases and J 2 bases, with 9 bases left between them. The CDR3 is CASSYLTENYGYTF. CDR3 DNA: TGTGCCAGCAGTTACCTGACTGAAAACTATGGCTACACCTTC.

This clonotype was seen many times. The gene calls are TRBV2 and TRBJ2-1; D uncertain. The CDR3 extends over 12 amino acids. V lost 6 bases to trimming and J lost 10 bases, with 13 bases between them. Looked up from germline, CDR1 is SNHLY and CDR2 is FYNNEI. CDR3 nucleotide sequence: TGTGCCAGCAGCTACGCATTAATAGAGCAGTTCTTC. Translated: CASSYALIEQFF.

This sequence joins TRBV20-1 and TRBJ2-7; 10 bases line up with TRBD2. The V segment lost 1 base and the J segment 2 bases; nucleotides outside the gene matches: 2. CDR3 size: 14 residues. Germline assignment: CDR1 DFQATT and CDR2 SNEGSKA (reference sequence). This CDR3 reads CSARASGSPYEQYF. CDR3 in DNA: TGCAGTGCTAGAGCTAGCGGGAGCCCCTACGAGCAGTACTTC.